Each of the 4 T cell receptor beta chains below was sequenced from the same sample in a study of OX40 agonist ivuxolimab in advanced cancers. Repertoires were generated with immunoSEQ multiplex PCR, while TCRdb's copy carries only in-frame clones and drops some. The profile shows about 68,000 clones, approximately 80% of them singletons. The source material was CD4+ or CD8+ T cells sorted from blood, sampled in a trial of the OX40 agonist ivuxolimab. All receptors derive from an adult with an advanced solid tumor such as melanoma, head and neck, liver or kidney cancer.

This rearrangement joins TRBV9 to TRBJ1-4; no clear D. Looked up from germline, CDR1 is SGDLS and CDR2 is YYNGEE. This CDR3 contains 14 residues. Trimming removed 0 bases at V and 4 bases at J, with 7 bases between. This CDR3 is CASSVGAFNEKLFF. CDR3 DNA: TGTGCCAGCAGCGTAGGGGCCTTTAATGAAAAACTGTTTTTT.

The chain recombines TRBV7-7 with TRBJ2-6; D may be TRBD1 (6 bases). Germline V gene lookup returns CDR1 SSHAT and CDR2 FNYEAQ (reference sequence). The CDR3 totals 15 residues. V was shortened by 5 bases and J by 1 base, with 9 bases between the two germline ends. DNA for the CDR3: TGTGCCAGCAGCACAGGGAGTTCTGGGGCCAACGTCCTGACTTTC. Residues: CASSTGSSGANVLTF.

V is TRBV7-9 and J is TRBJ2-3; TRBD1 might be the D (6 bases). Trimming left V 3 bases short and J 2 bases short, with 15 bases between. This CDR3 has 16 residues. Germline assignment: CDR1 SEHNR and CDR2 FQNEAQ (reference sequence). In nucleotides, the CDR3 is TGTGCCAGCAGCTTTAAACCCGGACAGCCCACAGATACGCAGTATTTT. This gives the protein CASSFKPGQPTDTQYF.

This chain uses TRBV5-1 with TRBJ2-3; 9 bases line up with TRBD2. The CDR3 sequence is 17 residues long. Germline CDR1 reads SGHRS; CDR2 reads YFSETQ. Unmatched junction bases numbered 5, after V lost 0 bases and J lost 0 bases. This chain's CDR3 is CASSLGTSASSTDTQYF. As DNA, the CDR3 is TGCGCCAGCAGCTTGGGGACTAGCGCCTCTAGCACAGATACGCAGTATTTT.